This record covers a single TCR beta chain. These data come from a study of blood T cell repertoires in COVID-19. Study information: COVID-19 samples from acute and convalescent phases originated in the United States, Italy and Spain. The cDNA or gDNA used as material had been derived from T cells, B-cell-depleted T cells, or PBMCs.

Per the original methods: Scientists estimated how many nucleated cells there were by amplifying reference gene primers. Only in-frame clones appear in the TCRdb table, and some are missing; sequencing was by immunoSEQ multiplex PCR. V, J and clone size derive from that table, while D and trimming were established from the DNA sequence. The table records 150,000 to 250,000 clones, 70% to 85% of them present only once. V was trimmed by 4 bases and J by 3 bases, leaving 15 bases between them. This CDR3 is 15 amino acids long. Per the germline V gene, CDR1 is SEHNR and CDR2 is FQNEAQ (reference sequence).

The V call is TRBV7-9, the J call TRBJ1-1, with D possibly matching TRBD1 (6 bases). The origin of this receptor is a human donor with acute or convalescent COVID-19. The donor label of this sample is uncertain. Sequencing was carried out using peripheral blood. The CDR3 sequence is CASSSGQTQHTEAFF. CDR3 DNA sequence: TGTGCCAGCAGCTCCGGACAGACCCAACACACTGAAGCTTTCTTT.